The clone carrying this T cell receptor beta chain has more than one count but fewer than ten. These data belong to a study of blood T cell repertoires in COVID-19. Study summary: PBMCs, B-cell-depleted T cells, or T cells were the source of the cDNA or gDNA that made up the material.

Recruited during active infection, patients (from Seattle) were subsequently followed longitudinally. Germline CDR1 is MNHEY and CDR2 is SMNVEV (reference sequence). V shed 3 bases and J 4 bases; nucleotides not matched to a gene: 4. The CDR3 is 15 amino acids. Per the authors' pipeline: Amplifying reference gene primers gave estimates of nucleated cell counts. Data came from immunoSEQ multiplex PCR; TCRdb stores just in-frame clones and leaves some out. D and trimming come from the DNA, and the V and J calls and clone size come from that table. This sample has roughly 150,000 clones; 70% to 90% occur once, and the top ten carry less than 10%.

Material for sequencing was peripheral blood. The chain recombines TRBV27 with TRBJ2-2, with 8 bases that match TRBD2. The TCR sequence derives from a woman in her sixties with COVID-19, enrolled during active disease. The chain's CDR3 is CASSFRLAGTGELFF. CDR3 bases: TGTGCCAGCAGTTTTAGGCTAGCGGGCACCGGGGAGCTGTTTTTT.